Each of the 20 T cell receptor beta chains below was sequenced from the same sample in a study of blood T cell repertoires in COVID-19. Some clones are missing from TCRdb's copy, which holds only in-frame ones; the method was immunoSEQ multiplex PCR. This sample has 65,000 to 90,000 clones, with 60% to 80% found just once. The sample was peripheral blood. The receptor source for this set is a man between 65 and 79 years old with active or convalescent COVID-19.

The chain combines TRBV7-9 with TRBJ1-2, with no clear D. V lost 5 bases to trimming and J lost 8 bases, with 15 bases between them. This CDR3 region has 13 residues. Per germline, CDR1 SEHNR and CDR2 FQNEAQ (reference sequence). This CDR3 reads CASSHPSTRGYTF. The CDR3 coding sequence is TGTGCCAGCAGCCACCCATCGACTCGAGGCTACACCTTC.

This clone was counted only a few times. This rearrangement joins TRBV7-9 to TRBJ2-2; TRBD1 is a possible D gene (6 bases). V dropped 5 bases and J dropped 9 bases, with 16 bases sitting between them. The germline gives CDR1 SEHNR, CDR2 FQNEAQ (reference sequence). The CDR3 is 14 amino acids. The CDR3 reads CASSRRDTPWELFF. CDR3 sequence (DNA): TGTGCCAGCAGCCGTCGGGACACTCCGTGGGAGCTGTTTTTT.

Only one count was recorded for this clone. The chain combines TRBV4-2 with TRBJ2-2; 7 bases map to TRBD2. The V gene end was trimmed by 1 base and the J gene end by 2 bases; junction bases not matched to a gene: 4. The CDR3 loop spans 16 amino acids. CDR1 is LGHNA and CDR2 is YNFKEQ in the germline V gene. CDR3 sequence: CASSQVGGINTGELFF. CDR3 nucleotides: TGTGCCAGCAGCCAAGTCGGGGGGATTAACACCGGGGAGCTGTTTTTT.

The chain is built from TRBV29-1 and TRBJ1-5; 8 nucleotides agree with TRBD1. The V and J ends lost 7 bases and 6 bases, in that order; junction bases with no gene match: 11. Looked up from germline, CDR1 is SQVTM and CDR2 is ANQGSEA. The CDR3 is 14 amino acids. CDR3 region: CSAIGQGRGQPQHF. CDR3 sequence (DNA): TGCAGCGCCATAGGACAGGGAAGAGGTCAGCCCCAGCATTTT. Complete variable domain (other parts from reference TRBV29-1 and TRBJ1-5): SAVISQKPSRDICQRGTSLTIQCQVDSQVTMMFWYRQQPGQSLTLIATANQGSEATYESGFVIDKFPISRPNLTFSTLTVSNMSPEDSSIYLCSAIGQGRGQPQHFGDGTRLSIL.

The J gene is TRBJ2-1, the V gene TRBV20-1; 7 bases are shared with TRBD2. The ends lost 3 bases at V and 4 bases at J; junction bases unmatched: 9. Per the germline V gene, CDR1 is DFQATT and CDR2 is SNEGSKA (reference sequence). This CDR3 has 15 residues. Here the CDR3 DNA reads TGCAGTGCTAGTACGGGGGGAAATTCTTACAATGAGCAGTTCTTC. This sequence encodes CSASTGGNSYNEQFF.

The chain links TRBV2 to TRBJ1-5; no clear D. V lost 4 bases to trimming and J lost 7 bases, with 14 bases between them. This CDR3 has 14 residues. The germline V gene has CDR1 SNHLY and CDR2 FYNNEI. Written as DNA, the CDR3 is TGTGCCAGCAGTGTCGGCCCGAGGCTACAGCCCCAGCATTTT. The encoded protein is CASSVGPRLQPQHF.

V gene TRBV30 combines with J gene TRBJ1-5; tentatively, D is TRBD1 (6 bases). The CDR3 has 13 amino acids. CDR1 and CDR2 (germline): GTSNPN, SVGIG (reference sequence). The V and J ends lost 0 bases and 7 bases respectively, with 10 bases between them. The CDR3 reads CAWSVGHEQPQHF. CDR3 nucleotide sequence: TGTGCCTGGAGTGTGGGACACGAGCAGCCCCAGCATTTT.

The chain recombines TRBV7-3 with TRBJ2-3; 8 bases match TRBD1. V shed 4 bases, J shed 5 bases, and the junction held 2 bases outside the gene matches. Germline CDR1 SGHTA, CDR2 FQGTGA. This CDR3 is built from 13 residues. The CDR3 protein is CASSSTGEDTQYF. The CDR3 region has the DNA TGTGCCAGCAGCTCGACAGGGGAAGATACGCAGTATTTT. The full variable domain, completed using reference TRBV7-3 and TRBJ2-3, is GAGVSQTPSNKVTEKGKYVELRCDPISGHTALYWYRQSLGQGPEFLIYFQGTGAADDSGLPNDRFFAVRPEGSVSTLKIQRTERGDSAVYLCASSSTGEDTQYFGPGTRLTVL.

The chain links TRBV5-6 to TRBJ1-6; D call uncertain. There are 13 residues in the CDR3. Germline V CDR1 and CDR2: SGHDT, YYEEEE. The V end lost 2 bases, the J end lost 7 bases, and 7 bases lay between the germline ends. In DNA form, the CDR3 reads TGTGCCAGCAGCTTCGACAAGAATTCACCCCTCCACTTT. This sequence encodes CASSFDKNSPLHF. Complete variable domain (other parts from reference TRBV5-6 and TRBJ1-6): DAGVTQSPTHLIKTRGQQVTLRCSPKSGHDTVSWYQQALGQGPQFIFQYYEEEERQRGNFPDRFSGHQFPNYSSELNVNALLLGDSALYLCASSFDKNSPLHFGNGTRLTVT.

V gene TRBV5-1 combines with J gene TRBJ2-7; a weak D match, TRBD1 (5 bases). The CDR3 is 12 residues long. Germline CDR1 reads SGHRS; CDR2 reads YFSETQ. V gave up 0 bases and J gave up 6 bases, with 7 bases separating them. The CDR3 bases are TGCGCCAGCAGCTTGGATCAGGGCGAGCAGTACTTC. Its translation: CASSLDQGEQYF.

The gene calls are TRBV2 and TRBJ1-5; TRBD1 might be the D (5 bases). The CDR3 is made up of 14 amino acids. Germline V gives CDR1 SNHLY, CDR2 FYNNEI. V was cut by 7 bases and J by 3 bases, with 13 bases left in between. This chain's CDR3 is CASTSDSYNQPQHF. The CDR3 DNA follows: TGTGCCAGCACATCCGACAGCTACAATCAGCCCCAGCATTTT.

The chain joins TRBV4-2 to TRBJ2-3; 7 bases map to TRBD2. The CDR3 is 17 residues long. Trimming removed 3 bases from V and 1 base from J; junction bases left unmatched: 10. CDR1 and CDR2 from the germline V gene are LGHNA and YNFKEQ. DNA for the CDR3: TGTGCCAGCAGCCAGATGGTGGGCGGGGGTGGCACAGATACGCAGTATTTT. This encodes CASSQMVGGGGTDTQYF.

The chain has TRBV3-1 (or the pseudogene TRBV3-2) and TRBJ2-5; D possibly corresponds to TRBD2 (7 bases). Per germline, CDR1 LGHDT and CDR2 YNNKEL (reference sequence). This CDR3 region has 16 residues. Trimming took 0 bases from V and 2 from J, leaving 13 bases between them. The CDR3 region is CASSQERGGWQETQYF. In DNA, the CDR3 is TGTGCCAGCAGCCAAGAGAGGGGGGGGTGGCAAGAGACCCAGTACTTC.

V usage is TRBV6-2 or TRBV6-3 and J usage is TRBJ2-5; possibly TRBD2 for D (6 bases). V lost 0 bases to trimming and J lost 4 bases, with 12 bases between them. The CDR3 covers 15 residues. Per germline, CDR1 MNHEY and CDR2 SVGEGT. The CDR3 is CASSYSGLVGETQYF. The CDR3, as DNA: TGTGCCAGCAGTTACTCGGGACTGGTTGGAGAGACCCAGTACTTC.

The V gene is TRBV7-9, the J gene TRBJ1-1, with 8 nucleotides matching TRBD1. The germline CDR1 and CDR2 sequences are SEHNR and FQNEAQ (reference sequence). The CDR3 is 13 amino acids. V lost 5 bases and J lost 4; bases outside the gene matches: 3. The CDR3 protein is CASSPGGGTEAFF. DNA of the CDR3: TGTGCCAGCAGCCCAGGGGGCGGCACTGAAGCTTTCTTT.

This clone occurred a few times. In DNA, the CDR3 is TGTGCCACCAGTGATGGGGCCCTTAACTATGGCTACACCTTC. Encoded protein: CATSDGALNYGYTF. The chain is built from TRBV24-1 and TRBJ1-2; D is possibly TRBD1 (5 bases). CDR1 is KGHDR and CDR2 is SFDVKD in the germline V gene. V lost 3 bases and J lost 1, with 8 bases in between. The CDR3 totals 14 residues.

This chain links TRBV19 with TRBJ2-2; the match to TRBD1 covers 8 bases. Germline V gives CDR1 LNHDA, CDR2 SQIVND (reference sequence). The CDR3 has 17 residues. The J segment lost 4 bases and the V segment lost 3 bases, leaving 10 bases of the junction unmatched. In nucleotides, the CDR3 is TGTGCCAGTAGTATGGGGCGGCAGGGGGCGTCCACCGGGGAGCTGTTTTTT. It is translated as CASSMGRQGASTGELFF. Together with reference TRBV19 and TRBJ2-2, the CDR3 gives the full variable domain: DGGITQSPKYLFRKEGQNVTLSCEQNLNHDAMYWYRQDPGQGLRLIYYSQIVNDFQKGDIAEGYSVSREKKESFPLTVTSAQKNPTAFYLCASSMGRQGASTGELFFGEGSRLTVL.

This chain uses TRBV7-9 with TRBJ2-7; D call uncertain. The CDR3 length is 12 residues. In germline, CDR1 is SEHNR, CDR2 FQNEAQ (reference sequence). The V gene lost 4 bases and the J gene lost 2 bases, with 6 bases spanning the gap. The DNA of the CDR3 is TGTGCCAGCAGCTCTAGAGCCTACGAGCAGTACTTC. The encoded protein is CASSSRAYEQYF.

The V gene is TRBV3-1 (or the pseudogene TRBV3-2), the J gene TRBJ1-3; 7 bases match TRBD1. Germline V CDR1 and CDR2: LGHDT, YNNKEL (reference sequence). The ends lost 6 bases at V and 3 bases at J; junction bases unmatched: 5. The CDR3 is 14 amino acids. In DNA, the CDR3 is TGTGCCAGCAGACAGGGGCGAGGTGGAAACACCATATATTTT. Encoded protein: CASRQGRGGNTIYF.

V is TRBV6-5 and J is TRBJ1-2; unclear D gene. Trimming pared 4 bases from V and 6 bases from J, leaving 18 bases between. There are 15 residues in the CDR3. Germline values: CDR1 MNHEY, CDR2 SVGAGI. The CDR3, as DNA: TGTGCCAGCAGTTCCTCCCCAAGCGCCACCCATGGCTACACCTTC. Its translation is CASSSSPSATHGYTF.